Listed below are T cell receptor beta chains from one sample, sequenced in a study of human T cells and chemical hapten exposure. TCRdb reanalysed the RACE reads using MiXCR and keeps one entry per CDR3 protein. The sample yields 380,000 or so distinct CDR3 sequences, approximately 4.4% seen once. The sequencing used whole blood, collected in connection with sensitization to the hapten diphenylcyclopropenone (DPC). The receptors here all came from a woman aged 50 to 60 with alopecia areata. Some clones in this sample may be carry-over from other donors' samples. Each CDR3 is given with its conserved first and last residue. The D gene is left open where the match is weak. Size values are once, few and many counts, or a class for expanded clones, and some rows have none.

DNA	CDR3	V	J	size	length	D
TGCAGTGCTATTTCCGGGACTAGGAGCACAGATACGCAGTATTTT	CSAISGTRSTDTQYF	TRBV20-1	TRBJ2-3	few	15	TRBD2
TGCAGCGTTCCCGGACAGTATGCCGGAGAGACCCAGTACTTC	CSVPGQYAGETQYF	TRBV29-1	TRBJ2-5	many	14	-
TGTGCCAGTAGTATGGGGAGGGCAGAGGCCTCCTACGAGCAGTACTTC	CASSMGRAEASYEQYF	TRBV19	TRBJ2-7	few	16	TRBD2
TGTGCCAGCAGGTCCCAGGGACCCCCCTCGTACAATGAGCAGTTCTTC	CASRSQGPPSYNEQFF	TRBV28	TRBJ2-1	few	16	-
TGTGCCAGCAGCGTAGGCGAACAGGGGCTAGCCAAAAACATTCAGTACTTC	CASSVGEQGLAKNIQYF	TRBV9	TRBJ2-4	many	17	TRBD1
TGCGCCAGCAGCGTGGGACAACCCCCGGCCTACGAGCAGTACTTC	CASSVGQPPAYEQYF	TRBV5-1	TRBJ2-7	many	15	-
TGTGCCAGCAGCTCACCGGGATCCCAAGAGACCCAGTACTTC	CASSSPGSQETQYF	TRBV7-8	TRBJ2-5	few	14	-
TGCAGCGTTGAAAGGGACAACACAGATACGCAGTATTTT	CSVERDNTDTQYF	TRBV29-1	TRBJ2-3	few	13	-
TGTGCCAGTAGGAGGCCGAACTCTGGGGCCAACGTCCTGACTTTC	CASRRPNSGANVLTF	TRBV7-2	TRBJ2-6	-	15	-
TGTGCCAGCAGCCAAGATGCCCATGACAGGGGGAATGAGCAGTTCTTC	CASSQDAHDRGNEQFF	TRBV3-1	TRBJ2-1	-	16	TRBD1
TGTGCCAGCAGTGAGATTGTCGTTAGAAACCAAGAGACCCAGTACTTC	CASSEIVVRNQETQYF	TRBV25-1	TRBJ2-5	-	16	-
TGTGCCAGCAGTTACGCAGAGAACACTGAAGCTTTCTTT	CASSYAENTEAFF	TRBV27	TRBJ1-1	many	13	-
TGCAGTGCTACCCAAGGAGGGGGGTCAGGGGAGCTGTTTTTT	CSATQGGGSGELFF	TRBV20-1	TRBJ2-2	-	14	-
TGCAGTGCTAGGAGACAGGGGGCTGTTGAAGCTTTCTTT	CSARRQGAVEAFF	TRBV20-1	TRBJ1-1	few	13	TRBD1
TGTGCCAGCAGTCGGGGCCAGACAGGGCAAGAGACCCAGTACTTC	CASSRGQTGQETQYF	TRBV12-3/TRBV12-4	TRBJ2-5	few	15	TRBD1
TGTGCCAGCAGCCAATATGAGCAAGAGACCCAGTACTTC	CASSQYEQETQYF	TRBV4-2	TRBJ2-5	few	13	-
TGTGCCAGCAGTGGACAGGGAGGGACAGATACGCAGTATTTT	CASSGQGGTDTQYF	TRBV2	TRBJ2-3	-	14	-
TGCAGTGCTAGACTAGCGGGGGCTTCGAACACCGGGGAGCTGTTTTTT	CSARLAGASNTGELFF	TRBV20-1	TRBJ2-2	few	16	TRBD2
TGTGCCAGCAGTGAAGCTGTTCAGATCCCCGGGGAGCTGTTTTTT	CASSEAVQIPGELFF	TRBV6-1	TRBJ2-2	many	15	-
TGCAGTGCTAGAGGTCCTGACTCTGGGGCCAACGTCCTGACTTTC	CSARGPDSGANVLTF	TRBV20-1	TRBJ2-6	many	15	-
TGTGCCAGCAGTTCGGTAGAGCCGGGGTATGAGCAGTTCTTC	CASSSVEPGYEQFF	TRBV6-2/TRBV6-3	TRBJ2-1	few	14	-
TGCGCCAGCAGCTTGGAGGGCTCGAGGACAGATACGCAGTATTTT	CASSLEGSRTDTQYF	TRBV5-1	TRBJ2-3	few	15	-
TGTGCCAGCAGTCTGGGGACAACCCCCTACGAGCAGTACTTC	CASSLGTTPYEQYF	TRBV28	TRBJ2-7	many	14	-
TGTGCCAGCAGACCGACAGGGAGTAGGCAGCCCCAGCATTTT	CASRPTGSRQPQHF	TRBV12-3/TRBV12-4	TRBJ1-5	many	14	TRBD1
TGTGCCAGCAGTTTGGATAGCGGGTACCCCTACGAGCAGTACTTC	CASSLDSGYPYEQYF	TRBV28	TRBJ2-7	-	15	TRBD2
TGTGCCAGCAGTGAGAGCCCGCATGCTCAAAATGAGCAGTTCTTC	CASSESPHAQNEQFF	TRBV6-1	TRBJ2-1	many	15	-
TGTGCCAGCAGTTTCCCGGGACGGACAAGCTCCTATAATTCACCCCTCCACTTT	CASSFPGRTSSYNSPLHF	TRBV28	TRBJ1-6	many	18	-
TGTGCCAGCAGCCAAGGCCCGCGCTATGGCTACACCTTC	CASSQGPRYGYTF	TRBV3-1	TRBJ1-2	-	13	-
TGTGCCAGCAGTCCGCCAGGACAGGGCTCAGATACGCAGTATTTT	CASSPPGQGSDTQYF	TRBV12-3/TRBV12-4	TRBJ2-3	few	15	TRBD1
TGTGCCACCCGGACTAGCGGGGCCCCAGATACGCAGTATTTT	CATRTSGAPDTQYF	TRBV10-3	TRBJ2-3	many	14	TRBD2
TGTGCCAGCACTTCCGACGATTCCTACAATGAGCAGTTCTTC	CASTSDDSYNEQFF	TRBV2	TRBJ2-1	many	14	-
TGTGCCAGCAGTTCTCCGGGACTAGCGGGACTGTACGAGCAGTACTTC	CASSSPGLAGLYEQYF	TRBV12-3/TRBV12-4	TRBJ2-7	few	16	TRBD2
TGTGCCAGCAGTTCCGGACCCCTGGGAAACACCATATATTTT	CASSSGPLGNTIYF	TRBV6-6	TRBJ1-3	many	14	-
TGTGCCAGCAGTTCCATTAGCGGGAGAATAACAGATACGCAGTATTTT	CASSSISGRITDTQYF	TRBV12-3/TRBV12-4	TRBJ2-3	many	16	TRBD2
TGTGCCAGCAGCCCTCACAGGGGTGGCGGTCAGCCCCAGCATTTT	CASSPHRGGGQPQHF	TRBV7-8	TRBJ1-5	-	15	TRBD1
TGCAGTGCTAGCGAGAGGTACACTGAAGCTTTCTTT	CSASERYTEAFF	TRBV20-1	TRBJ1-1	few	12	-
TGTGCCAGCAGTTCCACCAGCAGGGGACCTGAAGCTTTCTTT	CASSSTSRGPEAFF	TRBV12-3/TRBV12-4	TRBJ1-1	many	14	-
TGCGCCAGCAGCCAAGATCGGGAAGGGGAAACCTACAATGAGCAGTTCTTC	CASSQDREGETYNEQFF	TRBV4-3	TRBJ2-1	many	17	-
TGTGCCAGCAGTTCAGGGGTAGACAATGAGCAGTTCTTC	CASSSGVDNEQFF	TRBV6-5	TRBJ2-1	-	13	-